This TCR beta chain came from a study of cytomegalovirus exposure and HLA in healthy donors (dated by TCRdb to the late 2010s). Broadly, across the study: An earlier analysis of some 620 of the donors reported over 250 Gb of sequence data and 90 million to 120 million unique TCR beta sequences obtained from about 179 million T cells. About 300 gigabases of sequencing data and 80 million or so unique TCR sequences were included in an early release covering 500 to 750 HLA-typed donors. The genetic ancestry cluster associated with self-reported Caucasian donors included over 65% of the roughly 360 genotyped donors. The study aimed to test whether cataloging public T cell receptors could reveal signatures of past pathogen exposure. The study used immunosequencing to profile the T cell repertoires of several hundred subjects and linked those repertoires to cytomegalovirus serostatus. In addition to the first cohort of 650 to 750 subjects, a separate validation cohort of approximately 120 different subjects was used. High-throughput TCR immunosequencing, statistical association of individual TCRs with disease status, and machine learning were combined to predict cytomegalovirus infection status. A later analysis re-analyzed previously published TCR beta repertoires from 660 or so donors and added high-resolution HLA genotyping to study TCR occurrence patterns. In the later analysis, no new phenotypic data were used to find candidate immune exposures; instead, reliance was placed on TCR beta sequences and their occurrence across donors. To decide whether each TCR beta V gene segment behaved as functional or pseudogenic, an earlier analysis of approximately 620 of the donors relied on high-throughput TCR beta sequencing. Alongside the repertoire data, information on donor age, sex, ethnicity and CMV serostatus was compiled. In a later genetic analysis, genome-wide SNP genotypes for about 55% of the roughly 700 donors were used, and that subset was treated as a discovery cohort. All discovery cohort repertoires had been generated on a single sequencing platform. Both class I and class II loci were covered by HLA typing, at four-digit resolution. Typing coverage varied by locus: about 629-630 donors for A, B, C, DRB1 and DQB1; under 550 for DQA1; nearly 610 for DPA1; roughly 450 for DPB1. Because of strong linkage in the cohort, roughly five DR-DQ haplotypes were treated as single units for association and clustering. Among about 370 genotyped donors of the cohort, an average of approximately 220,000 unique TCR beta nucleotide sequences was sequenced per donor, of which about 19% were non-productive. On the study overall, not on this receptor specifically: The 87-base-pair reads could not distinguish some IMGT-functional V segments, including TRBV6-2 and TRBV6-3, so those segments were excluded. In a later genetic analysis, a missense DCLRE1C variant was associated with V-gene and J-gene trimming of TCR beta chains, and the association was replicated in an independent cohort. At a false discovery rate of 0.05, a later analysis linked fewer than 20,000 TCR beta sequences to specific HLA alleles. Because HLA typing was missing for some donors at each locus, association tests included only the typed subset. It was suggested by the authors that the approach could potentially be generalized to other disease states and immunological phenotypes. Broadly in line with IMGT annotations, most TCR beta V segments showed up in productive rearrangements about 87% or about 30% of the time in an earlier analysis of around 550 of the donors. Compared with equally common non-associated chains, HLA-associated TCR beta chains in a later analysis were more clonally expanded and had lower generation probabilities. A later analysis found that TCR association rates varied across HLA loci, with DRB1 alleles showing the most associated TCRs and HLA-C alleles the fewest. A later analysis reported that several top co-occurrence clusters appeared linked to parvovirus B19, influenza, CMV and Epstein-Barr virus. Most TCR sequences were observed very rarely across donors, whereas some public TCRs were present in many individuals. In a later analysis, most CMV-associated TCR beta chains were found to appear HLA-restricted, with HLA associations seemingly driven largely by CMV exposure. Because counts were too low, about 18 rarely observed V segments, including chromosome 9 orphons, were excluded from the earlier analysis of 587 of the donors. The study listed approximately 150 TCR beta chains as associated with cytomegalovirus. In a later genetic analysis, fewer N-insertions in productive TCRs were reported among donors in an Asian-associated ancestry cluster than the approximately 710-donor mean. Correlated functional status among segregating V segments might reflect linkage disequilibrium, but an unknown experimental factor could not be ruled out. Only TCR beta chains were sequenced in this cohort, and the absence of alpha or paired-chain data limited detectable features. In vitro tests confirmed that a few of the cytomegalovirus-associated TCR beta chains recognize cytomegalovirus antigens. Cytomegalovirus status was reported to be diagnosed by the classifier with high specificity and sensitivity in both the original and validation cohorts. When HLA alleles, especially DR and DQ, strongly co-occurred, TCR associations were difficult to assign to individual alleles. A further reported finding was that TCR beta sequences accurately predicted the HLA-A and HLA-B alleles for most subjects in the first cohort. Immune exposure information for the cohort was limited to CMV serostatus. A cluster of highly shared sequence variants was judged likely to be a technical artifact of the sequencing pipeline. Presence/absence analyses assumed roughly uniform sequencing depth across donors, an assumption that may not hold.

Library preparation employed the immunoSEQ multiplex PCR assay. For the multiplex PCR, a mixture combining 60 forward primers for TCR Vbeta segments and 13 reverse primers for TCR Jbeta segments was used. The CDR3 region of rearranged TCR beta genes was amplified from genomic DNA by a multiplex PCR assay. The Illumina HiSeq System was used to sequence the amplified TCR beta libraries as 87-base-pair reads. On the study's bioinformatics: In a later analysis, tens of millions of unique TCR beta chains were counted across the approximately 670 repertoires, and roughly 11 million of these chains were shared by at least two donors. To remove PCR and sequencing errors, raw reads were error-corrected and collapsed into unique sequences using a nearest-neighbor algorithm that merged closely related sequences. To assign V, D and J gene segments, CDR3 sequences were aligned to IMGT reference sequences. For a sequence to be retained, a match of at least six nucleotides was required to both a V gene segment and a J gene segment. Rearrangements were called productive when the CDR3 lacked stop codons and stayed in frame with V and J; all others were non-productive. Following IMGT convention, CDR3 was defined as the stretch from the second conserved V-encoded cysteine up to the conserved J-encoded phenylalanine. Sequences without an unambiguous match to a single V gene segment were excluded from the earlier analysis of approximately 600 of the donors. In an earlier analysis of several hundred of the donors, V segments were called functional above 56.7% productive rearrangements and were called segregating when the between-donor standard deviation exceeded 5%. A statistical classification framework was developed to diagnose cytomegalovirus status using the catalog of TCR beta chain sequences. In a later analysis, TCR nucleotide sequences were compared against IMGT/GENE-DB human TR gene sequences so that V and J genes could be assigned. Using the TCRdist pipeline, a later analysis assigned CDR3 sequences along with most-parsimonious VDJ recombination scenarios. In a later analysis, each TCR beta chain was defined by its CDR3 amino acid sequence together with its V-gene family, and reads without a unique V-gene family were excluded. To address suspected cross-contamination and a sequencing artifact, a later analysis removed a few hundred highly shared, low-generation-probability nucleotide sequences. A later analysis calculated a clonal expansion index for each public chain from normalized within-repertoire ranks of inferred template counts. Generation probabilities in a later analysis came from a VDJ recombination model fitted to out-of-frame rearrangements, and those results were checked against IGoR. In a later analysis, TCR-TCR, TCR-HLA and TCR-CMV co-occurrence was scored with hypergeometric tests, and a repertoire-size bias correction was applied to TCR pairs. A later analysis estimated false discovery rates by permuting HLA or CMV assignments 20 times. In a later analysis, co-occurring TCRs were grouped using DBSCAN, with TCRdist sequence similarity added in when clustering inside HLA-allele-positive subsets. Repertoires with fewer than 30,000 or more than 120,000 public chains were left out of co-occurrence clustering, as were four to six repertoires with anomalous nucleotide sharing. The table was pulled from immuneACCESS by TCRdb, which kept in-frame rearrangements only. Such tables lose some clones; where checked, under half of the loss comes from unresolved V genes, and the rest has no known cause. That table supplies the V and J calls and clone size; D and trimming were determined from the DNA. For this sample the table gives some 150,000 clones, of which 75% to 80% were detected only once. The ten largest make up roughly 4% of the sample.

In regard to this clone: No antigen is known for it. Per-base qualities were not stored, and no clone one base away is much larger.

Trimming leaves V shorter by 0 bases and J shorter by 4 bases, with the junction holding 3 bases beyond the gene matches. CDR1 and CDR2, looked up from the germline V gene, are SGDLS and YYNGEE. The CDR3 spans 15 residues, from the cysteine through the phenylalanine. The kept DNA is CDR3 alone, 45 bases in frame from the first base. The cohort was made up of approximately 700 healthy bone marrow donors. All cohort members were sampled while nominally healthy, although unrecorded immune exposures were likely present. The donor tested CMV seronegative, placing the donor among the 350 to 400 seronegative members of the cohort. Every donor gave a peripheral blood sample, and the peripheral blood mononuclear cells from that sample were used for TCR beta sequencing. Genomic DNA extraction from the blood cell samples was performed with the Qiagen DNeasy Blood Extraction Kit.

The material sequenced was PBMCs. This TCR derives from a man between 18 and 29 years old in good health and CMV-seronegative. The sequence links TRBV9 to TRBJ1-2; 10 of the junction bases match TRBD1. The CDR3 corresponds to CASSVEGQGTYGYTF. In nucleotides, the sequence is TGTGCCAGCAGCGTAGAGGGACAGGGGACCTATGGCTACACCTTC.